This T cell receptor (beta chain) is drawn from a study of blood T cell repertoires in COVID-19. Study summary: Acute and convalescent COVID-19 samples came from the United States, Italy and Spain. The analysed material was cDNA or gDNA that came from T cells, B-cell-depleted T cells, or PBMCs.

CDR3 length: 14 residues. Trimming removed 2 bases from V and 1 base from J, with 11 bases in between. Germline V gene lookup returns CDR1 SQVTM and CDR2 ANQGSEA. In the source study's methods: Amplified reference gene primers provided the basis for estimating nucleated cell counts. Clones were sequenced by immunoSEQ multiplex PCR, and TCRdb holds only the in-frame ones, with some missing. V, J and clone size are those of that table, while D and trimming were read from the DNA. The table lists approximately 140,000 clones, approximately 84% of them singletons. The TCR was taken from a woman of 80 years or more with acute or convalescent COVID-19. Sample: peripheral blood. The chain has TRBV29-1 and TRBJ1-1, with D perhaps TRBD1 (6 bases). Here the CDR3 DNA reads TGCAGCGTTGAATATGGACAGAAGAACACTGAAGCTTTCTTT. Residues: CSVEYGQKNTEAFF.